These T cell receptor beta chains were read from a single sample in a study of CD8+CD57+ T cells in acquired aplastic anemia. Each CDR3 protein gets one entry after TCRdb re-called the reads with MiXCR. This sample has roughly 150,000 distinct CDR3 sequences, with 40% to 50% found just once. Input material: sorted CD4+, CD8+, or CD8+CD57+ T cells (not recorded which) from PBMCs. These receptors were obtained from a human donor with aplastic anemia. Both conserved end residues are part of each CDR3.

J	V	CDR3
TRBJ2-1	TRBV5-1	CASSLQGEFYNEQFF
TRBJ1-5	TRBV11-1	CASSYSGYAGNQPQHF
TRBJ2-1	TRBV12-3/TRBV12-4	CASSLTGYDEQFF
TRBJ2-7	TRBV11-2	CASSHGLGGPSYEQYF
TRBJ2-6	TRBV4-1	CASSQVGGRMRSGANVLTF
TRBJ2-1	TRBV19	CASSIDLAGTSGRARSQFF
TRBJ2-5	TRBV20-1	CSARGQAGFGTQYF
TRBJ2-7	TRBV7-2	CASNDPGASYEQYF
TRBJ1-1	TRBV6-4	CATRQGHTEAFF
TRBJ1-4	TRBV29-1	CSVEEWGGDEKLFF
TRBJ1-1	TRBV20-1	CSVKITQVGGTEAFF
TRBJ2-1	TRBV7-6	CASSFQGYEQFF
TRBJ2-7	TRBV7-2	CASSSEGQGSEQYF
TRBJ1-2	TRBV24-1	CATSDLAGVGYTF
TRBJ2-1	TRBV19	CASSIVGGQDYNEQFF
TRBJ1-6	TRBV5-6	CASSLTGSPLHF
TRBJ1-5	TRBV20-1	CSADRGGTGGPF
TRBJ2-7	TRBV6-1	CASSEGVEQYF
TRBJ1-2	TRBV7-2	CASRGTGIHGYTF
TRBJ1-1	TRBV19	CASTPGVVPSEAFF
TRBJ2-7	TRBV6-5	CASSSWTSGTYEQYF
TRBJ2-1	TRBV24-1	CATSAVGGGNEQFF
TRBJ2-2	TRBV5-1	CASSTQGADTGELFF
TRBJ2-1	TRBV28	CASTEGLFNEQFF
TRBJ2-5	TRBV20-1	CSAREGGETQYF
TRBJ1-2	TRBV29-1	CSVLPPAGDPNYGYTF
TRBJ2-3	TRBV12-3/TRBV12-4	CSSATQFSTDTQYF
TRBJ2-5	TRBV6-5	CASSYSGDRETQYF
TRBJ2-2	TRBV27	CASSLKPSGANTGELFF
TRBJ2-7	TRBV7-2	CASSRDFTYEQYF
TRBJ1-5	TRBV2	CASSDGLDQPQHF
TRBJ2-1	TRBV19	CASIQELAGGNNEQFF
TRBJ1-1	TRBV27	CASSLERQSEAFF
TRBJ2-7	TRBV29-1	CSVQRGDHEQYF
TRBJ2-1	TRBV11-2	CASSLVGPGGENEQFF
TRBJ1-2	TRBV20-1	CSATTGRNYGYTF
TRBJ2-7	TRBV12-3/TRBV12-4	CASREGLARSYEQYF
TRBJ2-3	TRBV19	CASSIVGTSATDTQYF
TRBJ2-3	TRBV19	CASSIGTSGSTDTQYF
TRBJ2-1	TRBV30	CAWSNAGVNEQLF